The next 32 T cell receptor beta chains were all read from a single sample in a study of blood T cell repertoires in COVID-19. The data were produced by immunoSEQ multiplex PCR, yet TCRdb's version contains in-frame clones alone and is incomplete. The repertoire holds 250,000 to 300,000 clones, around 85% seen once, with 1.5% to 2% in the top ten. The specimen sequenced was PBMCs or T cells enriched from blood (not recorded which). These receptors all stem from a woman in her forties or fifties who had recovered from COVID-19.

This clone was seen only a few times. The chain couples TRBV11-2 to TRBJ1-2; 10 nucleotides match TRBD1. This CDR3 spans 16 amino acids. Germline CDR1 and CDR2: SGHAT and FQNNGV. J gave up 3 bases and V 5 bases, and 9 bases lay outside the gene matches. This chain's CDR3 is CASSGGTGAGDYGYTF. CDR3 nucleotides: TGTGCCAGCAGCGGCGGGACAGGGGCGGGGGACTATGGCTACACCTTC.

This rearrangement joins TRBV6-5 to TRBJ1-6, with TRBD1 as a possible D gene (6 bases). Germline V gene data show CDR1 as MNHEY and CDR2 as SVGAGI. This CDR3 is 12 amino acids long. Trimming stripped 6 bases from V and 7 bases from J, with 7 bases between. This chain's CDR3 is CASRDRNSPLHF. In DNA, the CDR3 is TGTGCCAGCAGAGACAGGAATTCACCCCTCCACTTT.

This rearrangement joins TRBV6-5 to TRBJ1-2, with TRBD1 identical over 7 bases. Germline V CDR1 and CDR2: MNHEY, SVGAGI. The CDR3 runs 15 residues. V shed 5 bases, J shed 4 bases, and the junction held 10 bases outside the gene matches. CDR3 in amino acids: CASSHILGQRYGYTF. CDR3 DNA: TGTGCCAGCAGTCATATCCTGGGACAGCGCTATGGCTACACCTTC.

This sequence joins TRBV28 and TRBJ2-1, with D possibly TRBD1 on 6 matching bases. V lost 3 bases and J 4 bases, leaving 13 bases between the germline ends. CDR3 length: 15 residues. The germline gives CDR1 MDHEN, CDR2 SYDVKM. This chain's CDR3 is CASSLGRGMYNEQFF. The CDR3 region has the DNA TGTGCCAGCAGTTTGGGCAGGGGCATGTACAATGAGCAGTTCTTC.

The CDR3 nucleotides are TGTGCCAGCAACTACCTCCCTGCGGGCGGGAGTACTGAGCAGTTCTTC. This codes for CASNYLPAGGSTEQFF. The V call is TRBV27, the J call TRBJ2-1, with 7 bases fitting TRBD2. From germline, CDR1 is MNHEY and CDR2 SMNVEV (reference sequence). The CDR3 has 16 amino acids. Trimming cost V 7 bases and J 9 bases; bases outside gene matches: 18.

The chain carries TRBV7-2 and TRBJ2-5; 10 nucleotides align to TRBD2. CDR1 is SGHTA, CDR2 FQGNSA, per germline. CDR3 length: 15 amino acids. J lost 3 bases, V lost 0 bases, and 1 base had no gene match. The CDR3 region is CASSLAGLAEETQYF. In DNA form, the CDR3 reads TGTGCCAGCAGCTTAGCAGGACTAGCGGAAGAGACCCAGTACTTC.

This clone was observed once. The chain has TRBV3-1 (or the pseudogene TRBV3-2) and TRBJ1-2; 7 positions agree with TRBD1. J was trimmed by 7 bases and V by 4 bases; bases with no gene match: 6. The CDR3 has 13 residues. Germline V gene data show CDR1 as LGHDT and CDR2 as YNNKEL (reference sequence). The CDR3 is CASSLRAGGGYTF. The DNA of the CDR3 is TGTGCCAGCAGCCTTCGGGCAGGGGGTGGCTACACCTTC.

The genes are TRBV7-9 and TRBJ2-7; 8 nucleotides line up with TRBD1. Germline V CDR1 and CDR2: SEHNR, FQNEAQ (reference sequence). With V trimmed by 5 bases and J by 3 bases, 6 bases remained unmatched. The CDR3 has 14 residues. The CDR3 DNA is TGTGCCAGCAGCCCGGGACAGGTTGACTACGAGCAGTACTTC. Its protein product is CASSPGQVDYEQYF.

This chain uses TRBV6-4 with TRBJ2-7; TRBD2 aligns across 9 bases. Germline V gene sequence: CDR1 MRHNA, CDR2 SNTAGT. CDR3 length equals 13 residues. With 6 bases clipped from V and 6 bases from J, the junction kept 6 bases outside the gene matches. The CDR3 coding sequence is TGTGCCAGCAGCGCGGGACTAGCAAGCGAGCAGTACTTC. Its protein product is CASSAGLASEQYF.

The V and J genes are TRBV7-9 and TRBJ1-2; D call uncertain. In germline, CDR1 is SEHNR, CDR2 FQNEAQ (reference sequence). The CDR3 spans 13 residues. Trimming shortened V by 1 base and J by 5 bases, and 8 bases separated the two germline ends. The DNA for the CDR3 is TGTGCCAGCAGCTTAGACAGTACATATGGCTACACCTTC. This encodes CASSLDSTYGYTF.

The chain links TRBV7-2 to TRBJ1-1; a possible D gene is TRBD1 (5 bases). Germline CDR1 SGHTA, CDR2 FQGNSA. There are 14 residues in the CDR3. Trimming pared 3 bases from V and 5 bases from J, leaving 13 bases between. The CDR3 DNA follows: TGTGCCAGCAGCTTGGGAGGGGCGTCGACTGAAGCTTTCTTT. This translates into CASSLGGASTEAFF.

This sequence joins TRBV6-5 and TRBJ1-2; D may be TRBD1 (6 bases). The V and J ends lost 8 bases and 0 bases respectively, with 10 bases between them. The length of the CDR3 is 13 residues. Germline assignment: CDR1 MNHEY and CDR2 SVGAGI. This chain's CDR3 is CASRDTANYGYTF. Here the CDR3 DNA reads TGTGCCAGCCGGGACACAGCTAACTATGGCTACACCTTC.

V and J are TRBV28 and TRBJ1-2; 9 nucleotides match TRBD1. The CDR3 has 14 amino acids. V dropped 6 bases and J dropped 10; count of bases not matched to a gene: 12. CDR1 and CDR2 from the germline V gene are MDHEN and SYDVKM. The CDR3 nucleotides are TGTGCCAGCAGAGCTCCGGGACAGGGCCCTCCCTACACCTTC. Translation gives CASRAPGQGPPYTF.

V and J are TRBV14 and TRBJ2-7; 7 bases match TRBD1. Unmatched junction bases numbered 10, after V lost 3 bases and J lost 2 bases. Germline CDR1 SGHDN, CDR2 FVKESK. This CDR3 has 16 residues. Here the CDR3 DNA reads TGTGCCAGCAGCCACTTGACAGGGCAGGGGCCCTACGAGCAGTACTTC. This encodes CASSHLTGQGPYEQYF. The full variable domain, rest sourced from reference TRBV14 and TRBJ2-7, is EAGVTQFPSHSVIEKGQTVTLRCDPISGHDNLYWYRRVMGKEIKFLLHFVKESKQDESGMPNNRFLAERTGGTYSTLKVQPAELEDSGVYFCASSHLTGQGPYEQYFGPGTRLTVT.

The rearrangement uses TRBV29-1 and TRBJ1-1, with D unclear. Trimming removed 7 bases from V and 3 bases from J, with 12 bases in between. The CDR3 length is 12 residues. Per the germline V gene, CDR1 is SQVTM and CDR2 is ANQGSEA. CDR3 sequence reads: CSARIEDTEAFF. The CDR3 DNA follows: TGCAGCGCCAGAATCGAGGACACTGAAGCTTTCTTT.

Written as DNA, the CDR3 is TGTGCCAGCAGCTTCGAAGAGACCCAGTACTTC. This translates into CASSFEETQYF. The V call is TRBV2, the J call TRBJ2-5; D not resolved. V was shortened by 6 bases and J by 3 bases, with 5 bases between the two germline ends. Per the germline V gene, CDR1 is SNHLY and CDR2 is FYNNEI. CDR3 length: 11 residues.

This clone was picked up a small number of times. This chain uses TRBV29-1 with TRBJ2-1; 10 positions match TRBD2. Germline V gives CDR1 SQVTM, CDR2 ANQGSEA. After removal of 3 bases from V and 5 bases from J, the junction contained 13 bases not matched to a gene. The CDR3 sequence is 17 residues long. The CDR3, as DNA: TGCAGCGTTGACGGTCTAGCGGGGGCTTTGGGTAACAATGAGCAGTTCTTC. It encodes CSVDGLAGALGNNEQFF.

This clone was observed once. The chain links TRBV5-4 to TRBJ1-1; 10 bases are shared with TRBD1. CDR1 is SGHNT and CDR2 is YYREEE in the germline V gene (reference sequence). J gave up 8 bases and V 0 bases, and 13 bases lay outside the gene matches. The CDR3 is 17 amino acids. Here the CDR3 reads CASSLEPGQGRLGEAFF. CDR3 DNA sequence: TGTGCCAGCAGCTTGGAACCGGGACAGGGGAGGTTAGGAGAAGCTTTCTTT.

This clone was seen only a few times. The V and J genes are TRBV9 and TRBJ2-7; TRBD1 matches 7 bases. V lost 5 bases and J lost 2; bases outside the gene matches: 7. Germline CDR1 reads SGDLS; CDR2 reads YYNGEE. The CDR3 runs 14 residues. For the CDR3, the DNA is TGTGCCAGCAGTGCTGGACAGGCGCCCTACGAGCAGTACTTC. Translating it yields CASSAGQAPYEQYF.

CDR3 loop: CASSYPGGVKETQYF. DNA for the CDR3: TGTGCCAGCAGTTACCCAGGGGGCGTCAAAGAGACCCAGTACTTC. The rearrangement links TRBV6-5 to TRBJ2-5, with 8 nucleotides matching TRBD1. The length of the CDR3 is 15 residues. Trimming took 2 bases from V and 3 from J; bases not matched to a gene: 5. The germline V gene has CDR1 MNHEY and CDR2 SVGAGI.

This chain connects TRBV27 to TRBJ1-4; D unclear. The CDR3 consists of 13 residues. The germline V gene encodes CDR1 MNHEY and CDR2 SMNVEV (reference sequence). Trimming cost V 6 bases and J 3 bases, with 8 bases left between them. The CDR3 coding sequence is TGTGCCAGCAGCCCAACGGCTAATGAAAAACTGTTTTTT. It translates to CASSPTANEKLFF.

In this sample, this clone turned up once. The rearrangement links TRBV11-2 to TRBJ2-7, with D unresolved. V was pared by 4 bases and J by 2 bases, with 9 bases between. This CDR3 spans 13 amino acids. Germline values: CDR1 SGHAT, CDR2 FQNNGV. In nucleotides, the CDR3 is TGTGCCAGCAGCTCACAATCCACCTACGAGCAGTACTTC. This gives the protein CASSSQSTYEQYF.

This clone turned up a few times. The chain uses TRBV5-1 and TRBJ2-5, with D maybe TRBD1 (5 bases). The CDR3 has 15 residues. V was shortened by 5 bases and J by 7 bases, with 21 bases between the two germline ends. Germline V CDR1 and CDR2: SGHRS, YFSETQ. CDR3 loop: CASSFQGNPLGTQYF. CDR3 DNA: TGCGCCAGCAGTTTTCAGGGAAACCCTTTGGGGACCCAGTACTTC.

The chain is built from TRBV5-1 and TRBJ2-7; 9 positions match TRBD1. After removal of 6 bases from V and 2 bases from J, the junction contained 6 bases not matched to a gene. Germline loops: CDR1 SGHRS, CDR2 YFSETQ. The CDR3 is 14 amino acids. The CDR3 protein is CASKGTGRTYEQYF. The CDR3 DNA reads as TGCGCCAGCAAAGGGACAGGGAGGACCTACGAGCAGTACTTC.

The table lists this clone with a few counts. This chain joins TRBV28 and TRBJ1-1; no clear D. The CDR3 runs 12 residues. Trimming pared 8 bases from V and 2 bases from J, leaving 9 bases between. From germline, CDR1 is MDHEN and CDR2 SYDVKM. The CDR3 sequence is CASRLSNTEAFF. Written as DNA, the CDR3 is TGTGCCAGCCGTCTGAGTAACACTGAAGCTTTCTTT.

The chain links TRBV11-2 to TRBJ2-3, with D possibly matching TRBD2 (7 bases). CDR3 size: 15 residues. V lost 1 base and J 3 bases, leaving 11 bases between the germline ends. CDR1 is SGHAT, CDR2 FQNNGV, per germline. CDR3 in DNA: TGTGCCAGCAGCTTAGGGGGGGGGCGTACAGATACGCAGTATTTT. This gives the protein CASSLGGGRTDTQYF.

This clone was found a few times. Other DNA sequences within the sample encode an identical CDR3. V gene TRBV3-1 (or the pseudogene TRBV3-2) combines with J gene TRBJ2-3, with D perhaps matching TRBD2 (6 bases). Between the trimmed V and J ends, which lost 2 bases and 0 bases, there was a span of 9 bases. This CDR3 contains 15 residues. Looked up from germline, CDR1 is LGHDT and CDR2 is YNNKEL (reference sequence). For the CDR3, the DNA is TGTGCCAGCAGCCAACGGAGCGGGAGCACAGATACGCAGTATTTT. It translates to CASSQRSGSTDTQYF.

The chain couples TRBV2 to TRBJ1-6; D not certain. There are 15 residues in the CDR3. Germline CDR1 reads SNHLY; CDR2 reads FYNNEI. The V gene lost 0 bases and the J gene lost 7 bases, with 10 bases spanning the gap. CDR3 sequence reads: CASSEAGPWNSPLHF. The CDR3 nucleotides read TGTGCCAGCAGTGAAGCGGGCCCGTGGAATTCACCCCTCCACTTT.

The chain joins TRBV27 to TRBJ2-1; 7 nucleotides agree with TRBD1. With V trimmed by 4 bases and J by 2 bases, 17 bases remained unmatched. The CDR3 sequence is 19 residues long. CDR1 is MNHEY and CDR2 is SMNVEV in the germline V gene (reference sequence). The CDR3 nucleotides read TGTGCCAGCAGTTATTCAATACAACAGGGGAATGGCGCCTACAATGAGCAGTTCTTC. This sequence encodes CASSYSIQQGNGAYNEQFF.

The CDR3 nucleotides read TGCAGCGCTGGAGGACTAGGGCAGTACGAGCAGTACTTC. Protein sequence: CSAGGLGQYEQYF. The rearrangement joins TRBV29-1 to TRBJ2-7; TRBD2 aligns across 7 bases. Trimming cost V 7 bases and J 4 bases; bases outside gene matches: 10. CDR1 and CDR2 (germline): SQVTM, ANQGSEA. The CDR3 extends over 13 amino acids.

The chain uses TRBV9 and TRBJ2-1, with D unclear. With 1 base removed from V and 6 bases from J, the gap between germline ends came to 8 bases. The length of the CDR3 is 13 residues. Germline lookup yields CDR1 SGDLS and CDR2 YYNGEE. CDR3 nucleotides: TGTGCCAGCAGCGTACTTCCCCCCAATGAGCAGTTCTTC. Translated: CASSVLPPNEQFF.

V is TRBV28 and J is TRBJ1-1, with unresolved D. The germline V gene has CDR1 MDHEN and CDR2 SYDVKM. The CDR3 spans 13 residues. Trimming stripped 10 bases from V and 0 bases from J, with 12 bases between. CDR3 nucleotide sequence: TGTGCCATCGCCCTTAGAATGAACACTGAAGCTTTCTTT. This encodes CAIALRMNTEAFF. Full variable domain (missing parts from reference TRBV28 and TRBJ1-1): DVKVTQSSRYLVKRTGEKVFLECVQDMDHENMFWYRQDPGLGLRLIYFSYDVKMKEKGDIPEGYSVSREKKERFSLILESASTNQTSMYLCAIALRMNTEAFFGQGTRLTVV.